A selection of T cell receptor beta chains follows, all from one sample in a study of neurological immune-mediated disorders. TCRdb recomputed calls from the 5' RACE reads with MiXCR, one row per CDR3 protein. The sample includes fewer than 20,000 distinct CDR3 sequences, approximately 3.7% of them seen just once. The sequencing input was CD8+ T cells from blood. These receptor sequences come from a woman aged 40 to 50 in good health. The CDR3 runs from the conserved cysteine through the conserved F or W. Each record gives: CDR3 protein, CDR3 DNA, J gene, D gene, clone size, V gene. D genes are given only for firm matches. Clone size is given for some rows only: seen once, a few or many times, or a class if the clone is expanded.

cdr3_aa: CASSKLPGQGADTQYF
cdr3_nt: TGTGCCAGCAGTAAACTTCCGGGACAGGGGGCAGATACGCAGTATTTT
j_call: TRBJ2-3
d_call: TRBD1
clone_size: many
v_call: TRBV6-5

cdr3_aa: CASSDSAENEQFF
cdr3_nt: TGTGCCAGCAGTGACTCAGCGGAGAATGAGCAGTTCTTC
j_call: TRBJ2-1
d_call: -
clone_size: many
v_call: TRBV6-4

cdr3_aa: CASSSYRENTGELFF
cdr3_nt: TGTGCCAGCAGCTCCTACAGGGAGAACACCGGGGAGCTGTTTTTT
j_call: TRBJ2-2
d_call: -
clone_size: -
v_call: TRBV11-3

cdr3_aa: CASSLERDRPSETQYF
cdr3_nt: TGTGCCAGCAGTTTAGAACGGGACAGACCTTCAGAGACCCAGTACTTC
j_call: TRBJ2-5
d_call: TRBD1
clone_size: many
v_call: TRBV27

cdr3_aa: CASSSEAAGSPGETQYF
cdr3_nt: TGTGCCAGCAGCTCCGAGGCCGCCGGGAGCCCGGGGGAGACCCAGTACTTC
j_call: TRBJ2-5
d_call: -
clone_size: many
v_call: TRBV7-7

cdr3_aa: CASSIGNEQYF
cdr3_nt: TGTGCCAGTAGTATTGGGAACGAGCAGTACTTC
j_call: TRBJ2-7
d_call: -
clone_size: many
v_call: TRBV19

cdr3_aa: CASRLAGDRSEQFF
cdr3_nt: TGTGCCAGCAGGCTAGCGGGAGACAGGAGTGAGCAGTTCTTC
j_call: TRBJ2-1
d_call: TRBD2
clone_size: many
v_call: TRBV6-5

cdr3_aa: CASSLTRGVDNEQFF
cdr3_nt: TGCGCCAGCAGCTTGACTCGGGGCGTCGACAATGAGCAGTTCTTC
j_call: TRBJ2-1
d_call: -
clone_size: many
v_call: TRBV5-1

cdr3_aa: CASSPSSYEQYF
cdr3_nt: TGTGCCAGCAGTCCCTCATCCTACGAGCAGTACTTC
j_call: TRBJ2-7
d_call: -
clone_size: medium-sized
v_call: TRBV12-3/TRBV12-4

cdr3_aa: CASSLSLDRGHYGYTF
cdr3_nt: TGTGCCAGCAGTTTATCCCTGGACAGGGGGCACTATGGCTACACCTTC
j_call: TRBJ1-2
d_call: TRBD1
clone_size: many
v_call: TRBV28

cdr3_aa: CASSLREGQAKGVKKAFF
cdr3_nt: TGTGCCAGCAGCTTGCGCGAGGGACAGGCAAAAGGGGTAAAGAAGGCTTTCTTT
j_call: TRBJ1-1
d_call: TRBD1
clone_size: many
v_call: TRBV11-3

cdr3_aa: CASSPDGTPLEYEQYF
cdr3_nt: TGCGCCAGCAGCCCGGACGGGACACCCCTGGAGTACGAGCAGTACTTC
j_call: TRBJ2-7
d_call: -
clone_size: many
v_call: TRBV5-1

cdr3_aa: CASAAGIEQPQHF
cdr3_nt: TGTGCCAGCGCTGCTGGGATTGAGCAGCCCCAGCATTTT
j_call: TRBJ1-5
d_call: -
clone_size: -
v_call: TRBV6-5

cdr3_aa: CASSVSRESSTDTQYF
cdr3_nt: TGTGCCAGCAGTGTATCCCGGGAGAGCAGCACAGATACGCAGTATTTT
j_call: TRBJ2-3
d_call: -
clone_size: many
v_call: TRBV2

cdr3_aa: CASSQTETSGYNEQFF
cdr3_nt: TGTGCCAGCAGCCAGACGGAGACTAGCGGGTACAATGAGCAGTTCTTC
j_call: TRBJ2-1
d_call: TRBD2
clone_size: many
v_call: TRBV6-2/TRBV6-3

cdr3_aa: CASSPDSNYEQYF
cdr3_nt: TGTGCCAGCAGCCCTGACTCTAACTACGAGCAGTACTTC
j_call: TRBJ2-7
d_call: -
clone_size: many
v_call: TRBV14

cdr3_aa: CASALAGGYEQYF
cdr3_nt: TGTGCCTCCGCGCTAGCGGGAGGATACGAGCAGTACTTC
j_call: TRBJ2-7
d_call: TRBD2
clone_size: many
v_call: TRBV6-6

cdr3_aa: CATSTLRGVTSYEQYF
cdr3_nt: TGTGCCACCAGCACCCTCCGAGGAGTAACCTCCTACGAGCAGTACTTC
j_call: TRBJ2-7
d_call: -
clone_size: many
v_call: TRBV15

cdr3_aa: CSASGASGRSSYEQYF
cdr3_nt: TGCAGTGCTAGTGGGGCTAGCGGGAGGTCCTCCTACGAGCAGTACTTC
j_call: TRBJ2-7
d_call: TRBD2
clone_size: many
v_call: TRBV20-1

cdr3_aa: CASSSSRNEQFF
cdr3_nt: TGTGCCAGCAGTTCATCGAGGAATGAGCAGTTCTTC
j_call: TRBJ2-1
d_call: -
clone_size: many
v_call: TRBV6-5

cdr3_aa: CASSVSGNSYNEQFF
cdr3_nt: TGTGCCAGCAGTGTGAGCGGGAACTCCTACAATGAGCAGTTCTTC
j_call: TRBJ2-1
d_call: TRBD2
clone_size: many
v_call: TRBV2

cdr3_aa: CASSFGRLAGGSAYNEQFF
cdr3_nt: TGTGCCAGCAGTTTTGGGCGACTAGCGGGAGGATCGGCTTACAATGAGCAGTTCTTC
j_call: TRBJ2-1
d_call: TRBD2
clone_size: many
v_call: TRBV12-3/TRBV12-4

cdr3_aa: CAVSRRGETGELFF
cdr3_nt: TGTGCCGTCTCTCGCAGGGGCGAGACCGGGGAGCTGTTTTTT
j_call: TRBJ2-2
d_call: -
clone_size: many
v_call: TRBV24-1

cdr3_aa: CASSGTSGTSNNEQFF
cdr3_nt: TGCGCCAGCAGCGGCACTAGCGGAACTTCCAACAATGAGCAGTTCTTC
j_call: TRBJ2-1
d_call: TRBD2
clone_size: many
v_call: TRBV5-1

cdr3_aa: CASSLWTGGDGYTF
cdr3_nt: TGTGCCAGCAGTTTATGGACAGGGGGCGATGGCTACACCTTC
j_call: TRBJ1-2
d_call: TRBD1
clone_size: many
v_call: TRBV28

cdr3_aa: CASTAGAGSNQPQHF
cdr3_nt: TGTGCCAGCACCGCGGGGGCAGGTAGCAATCAGCCCCAGCATTTT
j_call: TRBJ1-5
d_call: -
clone_size: few
v_call: TRBV7-2

cdr3_aa: CASSVLAGSSYEQYF
cdr3_nt: TGTGCCAGCAGTGTACTCGCGGGGAGCTCCTACGAGCAGTACTTC
j_call: TRBJ2-7
d_call: -
clone_size: many
v_call: TRBV28

cdr3_aa: CASSLRYGYTF
cdr3_nt: TGTGCCAGCAGTTTGAGATATGGCTACACCTTC
j_call: TRBJ1-2
d_call: -
clone_size: many
v_call: TRBV28

cdr3_aa: CASSLRQGAAEQYF
cdr3_nt: TGTGCCAGCAGTCTTCGACAGGGGGCTGCCGAGCAGTACTTC
j_call: TRBJ2-7
d_call: TRBD1
clone_size: many
v_call: TRBV2

cdr3_aa: CASSLALMRDEAFF
cdr3_nt: TGCGCCAGCAGCTTGGCCCTCATGAGAGATGAAGCTTTCTTT
j_call: TRBJ1-1
d_call: -
clone_size: many
v_call: TRBV5-1

cdr3_aa: CSAHDMDRVNEQYF
cdr3_nt: TGCAGTGCTCACGATATGGACAGGGTCAACGAGCAGTACTTC
j_call: TRBJ2-7
d_call: TRBD1
clone_size: medium-sized
v_call: TRBV20-1

cdr3_aa: CASSLGLYNEQFF
cdr3_nt: TGTGCCAGCAGCTTAGGGTTATACAATGAGCAGTTCTTC
j_call: TRBJ2-1
d_call: -
clone_size: medium-sized
v_call: TRBV7-9

cdr3_aa: CASSLGPPNQPQHF
cdr3_nt: TGTGCCAGTAGCCTTGGGCCTCCCAATCAGCCCCAGCATTTT
j_call: TRBJ1-5
d_call: -
clone_size: few
v_call: TRBV19

cdr3_aa: CASSRRGWYGYTF
cdr3_nt: TGTGCCAGCTCCCGGAGGGGTTGGTATGGCTACACCTTC
j_call: TRBJ1-2
d_call: -
clone_size: many
v_call: TRBV6-5

cdr3_aa: CASSPGGGTRTYEQYF
cdr3_nt: TGCGCCAGCAGCCCTGGGGGGGGGACTAGAACCTACGAGCAGTACTTC
j_call: TRBJ2-7
d_call: TRBD2
clone_size: many
v_call: TRBV10-2